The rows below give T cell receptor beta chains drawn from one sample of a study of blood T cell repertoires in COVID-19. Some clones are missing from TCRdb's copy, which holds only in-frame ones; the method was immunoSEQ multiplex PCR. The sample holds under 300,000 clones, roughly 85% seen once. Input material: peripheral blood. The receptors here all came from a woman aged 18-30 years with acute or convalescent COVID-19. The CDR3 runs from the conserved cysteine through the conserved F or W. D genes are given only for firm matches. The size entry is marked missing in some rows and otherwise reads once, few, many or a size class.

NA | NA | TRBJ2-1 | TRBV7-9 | CASSSTTASYNEQFF | TGTGCCAGCAGCTCGACGACAGCCTCCTACAATGAGCAGTTCTTC
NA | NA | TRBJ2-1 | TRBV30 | CAWREGPEQFF | TGTGCCTGGAGGGAGGGACCTGAGCAGTTCTTC
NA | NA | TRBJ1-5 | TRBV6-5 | CASREQGYSNQPQHF | TGTGCCAGCAGGGAGCAGGGGTATAGCAATCAGCCCCAGCATTTT
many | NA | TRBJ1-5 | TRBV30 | CAWSGLPGYGQPQHF | TGTGCCTGGAGCGGATTACCAGGGTATGGTCAGCCCCAGCATTTT
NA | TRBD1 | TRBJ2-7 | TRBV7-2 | CASSLAQGEYEQYF | TGTGCCAGCAGCTTAGCCCAGGGGGAATACGAGCAGTACTTC
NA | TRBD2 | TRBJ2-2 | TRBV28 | CASSPGMVPGTSGRRNTGELFF | TGTGCCAGCAGCCCTGGTATGGTCCCCGGGACTAGCGGGAGGAGGAACACCGGGGAGCTGTTTTTT
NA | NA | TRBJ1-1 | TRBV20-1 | CSASTDTEAFF | TGCAGTGCTAGTACAGACACTGAAGCTTTCTTT
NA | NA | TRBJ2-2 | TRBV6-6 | CASSNPPSVGELFF | TGTGCCAGCAGCAATCCGCCCTCGGTCGGGGAGCTGTTTTTT
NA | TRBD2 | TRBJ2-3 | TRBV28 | CASSSGLAADTDTQYF | TGTGCCAGCAGTTCGGGACTAGCGGCAGACACAGATACGCAGTATTTT
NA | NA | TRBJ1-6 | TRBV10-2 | CASMYDRIIGPLHF | TGCGCCAGCATGTATGACAGGATAATTGGACCCCTCCACTTT
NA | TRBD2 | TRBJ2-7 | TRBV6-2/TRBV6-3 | CASSFRTSGIYEQYF | TGTGCCAGCAGTTTCCGGACTAGCGGGATCTACGAGCAGTACTTC
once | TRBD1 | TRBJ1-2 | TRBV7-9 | CASSPGQGVGSYGYTF | TGTGCCAGCAGCCCAGGACAGGGGGTGGGTAGCTATGGCTACACCTTC
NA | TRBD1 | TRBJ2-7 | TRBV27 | CASTRTGESYEQYF | TGTGCCAGCACCCGGACAGGGGAGTCCTACGAGCAGTACTTC
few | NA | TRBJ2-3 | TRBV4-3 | CASSQDRSSGGDTQYF | TGCGCCAGCAGCCAAGATAGGAGTAGCGGTGGGGATACGCAGTATTTT
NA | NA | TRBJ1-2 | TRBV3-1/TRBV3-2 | CASSHRAGGYTF | TGTGCCAGCAGCCACAGGGCTGGTGGCTACACCTTC
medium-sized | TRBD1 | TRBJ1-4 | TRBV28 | CASRGTGGAVEEKLFF | TGTGCCAGCAGGGGGACAGGGGGCGCCGTGGAAGAAAAACTGTTTTTT
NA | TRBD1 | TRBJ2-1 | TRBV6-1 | CASSDGTASYNEQFF | TGTGCCAGCAGTGACGGGACAGCAAGCTACAATGAGCAGTTCTTC
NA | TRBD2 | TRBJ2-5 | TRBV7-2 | CASSLTLAEETQYF | TGTGCCAGCAGCTTAACACTAGCGGAAGAGACCCAGTACTTC
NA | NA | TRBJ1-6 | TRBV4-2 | CASSQQGWDSPLHF | TGTGCCAGCAGCCAACAGGGGTGGGATTCACCCCTCCACTTT
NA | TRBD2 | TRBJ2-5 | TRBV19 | CASSIQAGGPETQYF | TGTGCCAGTAGTATTCAAGCGGGAGGGCCGGAGACCCAGTACTTC
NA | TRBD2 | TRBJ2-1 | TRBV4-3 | CASSQVGGSYNEQFF | TGCGCCAGCAGCCAAGTTGGCGGGAGTTACAATGAGCAGTTCTTC
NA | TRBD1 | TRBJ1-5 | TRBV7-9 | CASSSGQTRNQPQHF | TGTGCCAGCAGCTCGGGACAGACGCGCAATCAGCCCCAGCATTTT
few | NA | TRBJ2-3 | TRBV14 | CASSQDWPQGTDTQYF | TGTGCCAGCAGCCAAGATTGGCCACAGGGCACAGATACGCAGTATTTT
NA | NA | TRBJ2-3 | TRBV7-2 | CASSFRGGTDTQYF | TGTGCCAGCAGCTTCAGGGGCGGCACAGATACGCAGTATTTT
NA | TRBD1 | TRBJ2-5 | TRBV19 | CASSESWTGAQETQYF | TGTGCCAGTAGTGAGAGCTGGACAGGGGCTCAAGAGACCCAGTACTTC
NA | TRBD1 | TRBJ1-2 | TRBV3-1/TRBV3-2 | CASSQDKRGTASLGGYTF | TGTGCCAGCAGCCAAGACAAACGGGGGACAGCGAGCCTTGGAGGCTACACCTTC
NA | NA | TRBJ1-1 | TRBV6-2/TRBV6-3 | CASSSNRVTEAFF | TGTGCCAGCAGTTCAAACAGGGTTACTGAAGCTTTCTTT
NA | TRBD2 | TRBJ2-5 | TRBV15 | CATSLAGSETQYF | TGTGCCACCAGCCTAGCGGGATCGGAGACCCAGTACTTC
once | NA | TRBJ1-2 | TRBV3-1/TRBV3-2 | CASSQAGTQDYGYTF | TGTGCCAGCAGCCAAGCCGGGACTCAGGACTATGGCTACACCTTC
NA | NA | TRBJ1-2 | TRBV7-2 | CASSLSLYGYTF | TGTGCCAGCAGCCTATCCCTCTATGGCTACACCTTC
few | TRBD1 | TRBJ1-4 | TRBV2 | CASSPQGALEKLFF | TGTGCCAGCAGTCCTCAGGGGGCGCTTGAAAAACTGTTTTTT
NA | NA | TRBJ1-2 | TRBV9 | CASSPRMWGPPNYGYTF | TGTGCCAGCAGCCCCCGTATGTGGGGGCCCCCCAACTATGGCTACACCTTC
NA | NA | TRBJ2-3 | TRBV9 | CASSRGFTDTQYF | TGTGCCAGCAGTCGGGGGTTTACGGATACGCAGTATTTT
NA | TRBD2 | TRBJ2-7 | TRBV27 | CASSLLGGTTYEQYF | TGTGCCAGCAGTTTATTAGGAGGGACTACCTACGAGCAGTACTTC
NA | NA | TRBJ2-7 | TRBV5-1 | CASSLRLAPSYEQYF | TGCGCCAGCAGCTTGCGGCTAGCGCCTTCCTACGAGCAGTACTTC